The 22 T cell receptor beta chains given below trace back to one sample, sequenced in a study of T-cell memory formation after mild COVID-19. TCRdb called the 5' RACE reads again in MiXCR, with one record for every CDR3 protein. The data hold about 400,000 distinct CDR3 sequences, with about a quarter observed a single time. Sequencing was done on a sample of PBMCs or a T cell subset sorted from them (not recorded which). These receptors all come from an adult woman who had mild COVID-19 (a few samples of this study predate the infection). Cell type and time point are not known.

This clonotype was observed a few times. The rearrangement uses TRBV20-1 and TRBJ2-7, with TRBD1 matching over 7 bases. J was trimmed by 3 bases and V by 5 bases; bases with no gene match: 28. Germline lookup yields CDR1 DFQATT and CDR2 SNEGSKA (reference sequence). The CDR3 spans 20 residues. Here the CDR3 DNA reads TGCAGTGCTCGCCGTCATATCCGTCGGGCAACAGAGGGGGCTGACTACGAGCAGTACTTC. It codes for CSARRHIRRATEGADYEQYF.

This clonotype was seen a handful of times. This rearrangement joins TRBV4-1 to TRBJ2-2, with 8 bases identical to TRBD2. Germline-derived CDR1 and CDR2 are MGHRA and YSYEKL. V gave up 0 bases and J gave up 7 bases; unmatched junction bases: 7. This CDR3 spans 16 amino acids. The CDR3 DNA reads TGCGCCAGCAGCCAAGATCTCGGGGGGGCGGTCGGGGAGCTGTTTTTT. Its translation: CASSQDLGGAVGELFF.

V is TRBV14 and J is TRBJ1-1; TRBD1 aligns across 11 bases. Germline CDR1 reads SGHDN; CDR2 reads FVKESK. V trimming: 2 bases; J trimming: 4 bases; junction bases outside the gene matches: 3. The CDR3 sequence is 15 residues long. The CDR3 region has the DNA TGTGCCAGCAGCCAACGGGACAGGGGGGGCACTGAAGCTTTCTTT. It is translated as CASSQRDRGGTEAFF.

The CDR3 nucleotides read TGCGCCAGCAGCTTGACTAGTATTCCCCACGAGCAGTACTTC. Its protein product is CASSLTSIPHEQYF. This sequence joins TRBV5-1 and TRBJ2-7; possible D gene TRBD2, 5 bases. This CDR3 comprises 14 residues. CDR1 is SGHRS and CDR2 is YFSETQ in the germline V gene. V was pared by 1 base and J by 5 bases, with 13 bases between.

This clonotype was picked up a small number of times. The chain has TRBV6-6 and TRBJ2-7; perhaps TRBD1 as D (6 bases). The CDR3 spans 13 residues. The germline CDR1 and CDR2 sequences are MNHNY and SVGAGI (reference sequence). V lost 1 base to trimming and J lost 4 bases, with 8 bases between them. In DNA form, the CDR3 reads TGTGCCAGCAGTTACTATACAGGGTACGAGCAGTACTTC. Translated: CASSYYTGYEQYF.

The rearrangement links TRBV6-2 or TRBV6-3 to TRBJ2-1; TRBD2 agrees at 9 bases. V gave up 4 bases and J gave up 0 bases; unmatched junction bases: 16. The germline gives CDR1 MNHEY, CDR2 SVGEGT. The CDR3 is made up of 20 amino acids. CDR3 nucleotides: TGTGCCAGCAGTTCGGAGCGGGAGGCTTCATCTCGGGGCTCCTACAATGAGCAGTTCTTC. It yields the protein CASSSEREASSRGSYNEQFF.

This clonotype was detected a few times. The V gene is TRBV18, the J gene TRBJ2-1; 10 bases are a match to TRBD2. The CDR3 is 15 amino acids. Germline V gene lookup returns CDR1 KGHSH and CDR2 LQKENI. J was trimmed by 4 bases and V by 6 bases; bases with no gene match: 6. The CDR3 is CASSPVSGRYNEQFF. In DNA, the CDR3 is TGTGCCAGCTCGCCTGTTAGCGGGAGGTACAATGAGCAGTTCTTC.

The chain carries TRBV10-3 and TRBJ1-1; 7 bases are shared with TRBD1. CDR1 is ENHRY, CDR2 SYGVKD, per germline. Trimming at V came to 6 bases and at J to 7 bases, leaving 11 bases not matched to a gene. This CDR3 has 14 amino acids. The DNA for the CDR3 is TGTGCCATCAGCGGAGGGGGCGCCCGGAATGAAGCTTTCTTT. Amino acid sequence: CAISGGGARNEAFF.

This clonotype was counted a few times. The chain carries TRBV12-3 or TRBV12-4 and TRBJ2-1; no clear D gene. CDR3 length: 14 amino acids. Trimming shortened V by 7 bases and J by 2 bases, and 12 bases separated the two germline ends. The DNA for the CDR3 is TGTGCCAGCAAGGAAGGGAATACCTACAATGAGCAGTTCTTC. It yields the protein CASKEGNTYNEQFF.

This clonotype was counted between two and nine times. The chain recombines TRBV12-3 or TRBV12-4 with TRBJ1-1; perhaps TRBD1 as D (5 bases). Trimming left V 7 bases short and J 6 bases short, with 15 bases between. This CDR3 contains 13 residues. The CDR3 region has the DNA TGTGCCAGCAATGTGGACACAAACCCTGAAGCTTTCTTT. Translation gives CASNVDTNPEAFF.

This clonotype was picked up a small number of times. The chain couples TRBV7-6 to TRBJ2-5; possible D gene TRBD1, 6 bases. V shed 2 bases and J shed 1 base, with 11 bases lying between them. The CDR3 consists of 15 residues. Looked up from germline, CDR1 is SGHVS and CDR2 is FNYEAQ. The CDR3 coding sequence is TGTGCCAGCAGCTTAAGCCAGGGGCGCCAAGAGACCCAGTACTTC. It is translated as CASSLSQGRQETQYF.

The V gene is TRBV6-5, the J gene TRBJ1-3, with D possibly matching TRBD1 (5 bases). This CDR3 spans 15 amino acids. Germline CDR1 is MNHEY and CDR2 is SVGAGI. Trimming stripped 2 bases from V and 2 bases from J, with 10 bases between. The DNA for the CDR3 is TGTGCCAGCAGTTACAGGGGTCTAACTGGAAACACCATATATTTT. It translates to CASSYRGLTGNTIYF.

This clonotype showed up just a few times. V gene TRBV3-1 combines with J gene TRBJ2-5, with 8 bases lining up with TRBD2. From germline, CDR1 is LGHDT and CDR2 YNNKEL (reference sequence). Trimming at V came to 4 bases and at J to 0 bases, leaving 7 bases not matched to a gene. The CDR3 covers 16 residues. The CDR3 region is CASSPTSGLHQETQYF. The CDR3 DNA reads TGTGCCAGCAGCCCAACTAGCGGATTACACCAAGAGACCCAGTACTTC.

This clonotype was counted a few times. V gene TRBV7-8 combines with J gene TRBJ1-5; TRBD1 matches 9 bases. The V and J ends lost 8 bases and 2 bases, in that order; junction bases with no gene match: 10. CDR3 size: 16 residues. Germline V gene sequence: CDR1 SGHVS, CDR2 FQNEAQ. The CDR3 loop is CASGAGDRGGNQPQHF. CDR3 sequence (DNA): TGTGCCAGCGGGGCAGGTGACAGGGGGGGCAATCAGCCCCAGCATTTT.

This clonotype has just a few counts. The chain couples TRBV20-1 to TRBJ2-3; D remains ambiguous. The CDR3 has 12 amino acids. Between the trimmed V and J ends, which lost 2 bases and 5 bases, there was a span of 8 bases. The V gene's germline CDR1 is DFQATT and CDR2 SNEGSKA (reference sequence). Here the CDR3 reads CSARPPRDTQYF. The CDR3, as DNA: TGCAGTGCTAGACCACCCAGAGATACGCAGTATTTT.

CDR3 coding DNA: TGTGCCAGCAGCTCTAATGGGATCCTCTCCTACGAGCAGTACTTC. Encoded protein: CASSSNGILSYEQYF. The chain is built from TRBV5-6 and TRBJ2-7; no clear D gene. The CDR3 extends over 15 amino acids. Trimming stripped 3 bases from V and 0 bases from J, with 13 bases between. Germline V gene data show CDR1 as SGHDT and CDR2 as YYEEEE.

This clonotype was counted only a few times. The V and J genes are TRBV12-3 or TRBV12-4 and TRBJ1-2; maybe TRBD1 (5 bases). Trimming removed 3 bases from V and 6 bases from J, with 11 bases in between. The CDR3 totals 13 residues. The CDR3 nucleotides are TGTGCCAGCAGTTTGGAGGGACGGAATGGCTACACCTTC. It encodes CASSLEGRNGYTF.

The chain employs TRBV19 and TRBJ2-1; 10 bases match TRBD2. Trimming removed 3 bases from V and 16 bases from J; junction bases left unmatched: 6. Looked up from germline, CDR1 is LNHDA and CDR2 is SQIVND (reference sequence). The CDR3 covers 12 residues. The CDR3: CASSMSGGAPFF. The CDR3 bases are TGTGCCAGTAGTATGAGCGGGGGGGCACCCTTCTTC.

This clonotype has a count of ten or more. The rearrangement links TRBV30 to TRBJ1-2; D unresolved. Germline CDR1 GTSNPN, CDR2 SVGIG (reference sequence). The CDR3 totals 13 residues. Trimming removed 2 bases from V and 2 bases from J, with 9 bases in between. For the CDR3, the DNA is TGTGCCTGGAGTAAGAACCTAAACTATGGCTACACCTTC. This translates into CAWSKNLNYGYTF.

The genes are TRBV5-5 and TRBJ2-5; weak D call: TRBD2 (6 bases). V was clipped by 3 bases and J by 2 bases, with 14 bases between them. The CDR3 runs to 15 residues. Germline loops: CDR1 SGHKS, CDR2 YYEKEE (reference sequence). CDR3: CASSSGVLAQETQYF. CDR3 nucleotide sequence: TGTGCCAGCAGCTCGGGGGTGCTCGCACAAGAGACCCAGTACTTC.

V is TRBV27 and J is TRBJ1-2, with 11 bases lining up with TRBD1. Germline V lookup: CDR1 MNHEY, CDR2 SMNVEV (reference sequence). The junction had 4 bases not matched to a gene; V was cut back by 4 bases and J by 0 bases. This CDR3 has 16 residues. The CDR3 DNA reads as TGTGCCAGCAGTTCGGGGACAGGGGGTCCTAACTATGGCTACACCTTC. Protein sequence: CASSSGTGGPNYGYTF.

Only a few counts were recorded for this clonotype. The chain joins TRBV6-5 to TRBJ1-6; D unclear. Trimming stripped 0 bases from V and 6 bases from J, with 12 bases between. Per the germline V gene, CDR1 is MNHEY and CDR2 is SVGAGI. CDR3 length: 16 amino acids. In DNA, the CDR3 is TGTGCCAGCAGTTACTCGACCGGACGGGGTAATTCACCCCTCCACTTT. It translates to CASSYSTGRGNSPLHF.